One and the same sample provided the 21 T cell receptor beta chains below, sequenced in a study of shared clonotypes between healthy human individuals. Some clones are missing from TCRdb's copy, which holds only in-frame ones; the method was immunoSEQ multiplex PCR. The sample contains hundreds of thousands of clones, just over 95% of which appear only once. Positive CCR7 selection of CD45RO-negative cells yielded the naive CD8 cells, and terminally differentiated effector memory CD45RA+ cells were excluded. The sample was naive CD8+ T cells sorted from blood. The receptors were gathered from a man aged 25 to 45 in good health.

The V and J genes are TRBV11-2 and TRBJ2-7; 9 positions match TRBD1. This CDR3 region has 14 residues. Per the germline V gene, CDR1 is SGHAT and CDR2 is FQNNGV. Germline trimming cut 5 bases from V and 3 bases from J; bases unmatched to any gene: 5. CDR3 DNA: TGTGCCAGCAGCCGCCCGGGACAGGGCTACGAGCAGTACTTC. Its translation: CASSRPGQGYEQYF.

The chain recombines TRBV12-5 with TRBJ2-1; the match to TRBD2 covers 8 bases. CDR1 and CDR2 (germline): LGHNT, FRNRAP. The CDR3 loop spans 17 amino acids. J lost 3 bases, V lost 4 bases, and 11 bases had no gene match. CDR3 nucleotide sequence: TGTGCTAGTGGTTCGGTATTGGCGGGAGGTTACTACAATGAGCAGTTCTTC. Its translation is CASGSVLAGGYYNEQFF.

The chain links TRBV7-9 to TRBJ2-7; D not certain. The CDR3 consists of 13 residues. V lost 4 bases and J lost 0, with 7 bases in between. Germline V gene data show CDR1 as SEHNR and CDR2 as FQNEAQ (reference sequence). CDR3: CASSSSSSYEQYF. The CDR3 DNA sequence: TGTGCCAGCAGCTCCAGTAGCTCCTACGAGCAGTACTTC.

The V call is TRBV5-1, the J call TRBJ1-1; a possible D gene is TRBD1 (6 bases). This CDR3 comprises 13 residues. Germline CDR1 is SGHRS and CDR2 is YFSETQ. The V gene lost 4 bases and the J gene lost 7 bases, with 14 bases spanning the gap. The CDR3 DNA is TGCGCCAGCAGCCACAGGGCTGGGGATGAAGCTTTCTTT. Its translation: CASSHRAGDEAFF.

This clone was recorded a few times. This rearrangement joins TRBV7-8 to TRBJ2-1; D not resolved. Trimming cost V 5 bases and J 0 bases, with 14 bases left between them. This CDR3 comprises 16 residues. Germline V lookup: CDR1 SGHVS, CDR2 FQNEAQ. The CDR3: CASSVTIRSSYNEQFF. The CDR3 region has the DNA TGTGCCAGCAGCGTCACTATCAGGAGCTCCTACAATGAGCAGTTCTTC.

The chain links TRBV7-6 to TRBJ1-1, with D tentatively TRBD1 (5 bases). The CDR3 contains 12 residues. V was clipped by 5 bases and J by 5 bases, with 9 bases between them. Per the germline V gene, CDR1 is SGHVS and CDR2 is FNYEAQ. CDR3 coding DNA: TGTGCCAGCAGCCCATGGGGGACTGAAGCTTTCTTT. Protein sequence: CASSPWGTEAFF. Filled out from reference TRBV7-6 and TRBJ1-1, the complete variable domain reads GAGVSQSPRYKVTKRGQDVALRCDPISGHVSLYWYRQALGQGPEFLTYFNYEAQQDKSGLPNDRFSAERPEGSISTLTIQRTEQRDSAMYRCASSPWGTEAFFGQGTRLTVV.

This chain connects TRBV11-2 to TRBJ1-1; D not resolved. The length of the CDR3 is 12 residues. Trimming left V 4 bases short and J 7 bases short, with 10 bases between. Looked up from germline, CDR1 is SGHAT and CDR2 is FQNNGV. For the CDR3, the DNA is TGTGCCAGCAGCTCCATTCGGGGTGAAGCTTTCTTT. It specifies CASSSIRGEAFF.

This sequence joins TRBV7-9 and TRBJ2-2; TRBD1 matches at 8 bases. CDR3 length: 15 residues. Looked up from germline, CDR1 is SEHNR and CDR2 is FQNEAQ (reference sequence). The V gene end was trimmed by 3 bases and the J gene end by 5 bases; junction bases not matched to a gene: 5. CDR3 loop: CASSFTGGETGELFF. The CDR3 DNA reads TGTGCCAGCAGCTTCACAGGGGGAGAGACCGGGGAGCTGTTTTTT.

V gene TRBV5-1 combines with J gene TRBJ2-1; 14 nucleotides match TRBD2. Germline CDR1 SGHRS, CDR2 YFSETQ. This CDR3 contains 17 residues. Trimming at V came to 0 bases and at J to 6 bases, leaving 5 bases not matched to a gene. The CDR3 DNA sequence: TGCGCCAGCAGCTTGGGACTAGCGGGAGGGCCTTTCAATGAGCAGTTCTTC. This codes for CASSLGLAGGPFNEQFF.

This CDR3 reads CASSARTSGTEETQYF. In DNA form, the CDR3 reads TGTGCCAGCAGTGCAAGGACTAGCGGGACCGAAGAGACCCAGTACTTC. The chain uses TRBV28 and TRBJ2-5; 12 bases match TRBD2. The CDR3 length is 16 residues. The germline gives CDR1 MDHEN, CDR2 SYDVKM. V lost 5 bases, J lost 3 bases, and 7 bases stayed unmatched.

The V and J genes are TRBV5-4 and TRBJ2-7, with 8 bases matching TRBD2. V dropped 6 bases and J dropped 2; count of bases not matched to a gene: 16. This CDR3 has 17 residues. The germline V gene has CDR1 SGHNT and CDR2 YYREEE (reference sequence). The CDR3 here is CASNPGAGSGGPYEQYF. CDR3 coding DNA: TGTGCCAGCAACCCGGGGGCCGGGTCGGGAGGGCCCTACGAGCAGTACTTC.

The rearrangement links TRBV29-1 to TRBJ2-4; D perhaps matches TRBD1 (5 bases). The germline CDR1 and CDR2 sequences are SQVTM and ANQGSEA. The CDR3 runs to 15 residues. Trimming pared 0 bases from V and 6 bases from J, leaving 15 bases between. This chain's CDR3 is CSVEDLQETANIQYF. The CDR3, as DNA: TGCAGCGTTGAAGATCTTCAGGAGACAGCAAACATTCAGTACTTC.

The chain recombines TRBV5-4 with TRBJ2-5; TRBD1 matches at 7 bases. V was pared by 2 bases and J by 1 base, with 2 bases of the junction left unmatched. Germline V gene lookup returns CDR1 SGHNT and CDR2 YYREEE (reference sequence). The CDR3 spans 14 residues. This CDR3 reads CASSFAGGQETQYF. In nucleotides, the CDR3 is TGTGCCAGCAGCTTCGCAGGGGGCCAAGAGACCCAGTACTTC.

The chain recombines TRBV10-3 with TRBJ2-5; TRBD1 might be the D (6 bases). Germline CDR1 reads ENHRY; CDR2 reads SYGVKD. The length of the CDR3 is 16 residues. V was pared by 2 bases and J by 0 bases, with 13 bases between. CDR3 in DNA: TGTGCCATCAGTGAGCGACAGGCGCAATACCAAGAGACCCAGTACTTC. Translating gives CAISERQAQYQETQYF.

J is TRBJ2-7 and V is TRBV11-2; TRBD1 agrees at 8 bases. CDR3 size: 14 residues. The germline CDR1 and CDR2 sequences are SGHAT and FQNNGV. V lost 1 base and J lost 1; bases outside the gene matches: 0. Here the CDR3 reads CASSLGDRSYEQYF. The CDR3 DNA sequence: TGTGCCAGCAGCTTAGGGGACAGGTCCTACGAGCAGTACTTC.

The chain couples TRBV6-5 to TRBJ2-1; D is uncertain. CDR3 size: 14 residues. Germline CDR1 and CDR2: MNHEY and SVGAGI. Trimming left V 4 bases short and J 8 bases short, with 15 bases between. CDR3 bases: TGTGCCAGCAGTTCGAATTTCGAATTGGATGAGCAGTTCTTC. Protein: CASSSNFELDEQFF.

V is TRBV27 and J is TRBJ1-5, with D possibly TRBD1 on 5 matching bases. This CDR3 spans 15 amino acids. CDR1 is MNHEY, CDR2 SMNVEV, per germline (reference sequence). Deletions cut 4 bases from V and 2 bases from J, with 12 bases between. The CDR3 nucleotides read TGTGCCAGCAGTTGGACACTTCAGGGCAATCAGCCCCAGCATTTT. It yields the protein CASSWTLQGNQPQHF.

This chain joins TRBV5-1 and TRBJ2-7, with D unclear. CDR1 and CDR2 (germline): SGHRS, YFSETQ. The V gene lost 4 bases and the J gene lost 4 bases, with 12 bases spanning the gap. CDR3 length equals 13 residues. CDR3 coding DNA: TGCGCCAGCAGCCCGTACTACGTGTACGAGCAGTACTTC. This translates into CASSPYYVYEQYF. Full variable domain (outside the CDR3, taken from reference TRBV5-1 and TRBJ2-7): KAGVTQTPRYLIKTRGQQVTLSCSPISGHRSVSWYQQTPGQGLQFLFEYFSETQRNKGNFPGRFSGRQFSNSRSEMNVSTLELGDSALYLCASSPYYVYEQYFGPGTRLTVT.

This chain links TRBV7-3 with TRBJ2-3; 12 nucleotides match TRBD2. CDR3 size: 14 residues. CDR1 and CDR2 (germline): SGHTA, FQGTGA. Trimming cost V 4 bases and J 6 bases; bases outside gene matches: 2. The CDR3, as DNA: TGTGCCAGCAGCTCCGGGACTAGCGGGGATACGCAGTATTTT. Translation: CASSSGTSGDTQYF.

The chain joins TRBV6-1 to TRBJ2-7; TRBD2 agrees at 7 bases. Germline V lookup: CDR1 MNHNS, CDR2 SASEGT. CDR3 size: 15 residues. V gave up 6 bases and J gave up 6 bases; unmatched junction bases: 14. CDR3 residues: CASRDWGESGGEQYF. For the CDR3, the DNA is TGTGCCAGCAGAGACTGGGGCGAGTCGGGGGGCGAGCAGTACTTC.

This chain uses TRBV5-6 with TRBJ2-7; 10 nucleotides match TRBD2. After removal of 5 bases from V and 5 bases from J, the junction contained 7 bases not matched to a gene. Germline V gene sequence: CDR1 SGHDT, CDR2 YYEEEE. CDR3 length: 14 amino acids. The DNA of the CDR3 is TGTGCCAGCAGGCCCGGGACTAGCGTCGACGAGCAGTACTTC. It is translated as CASRPGTSVDEQYF.